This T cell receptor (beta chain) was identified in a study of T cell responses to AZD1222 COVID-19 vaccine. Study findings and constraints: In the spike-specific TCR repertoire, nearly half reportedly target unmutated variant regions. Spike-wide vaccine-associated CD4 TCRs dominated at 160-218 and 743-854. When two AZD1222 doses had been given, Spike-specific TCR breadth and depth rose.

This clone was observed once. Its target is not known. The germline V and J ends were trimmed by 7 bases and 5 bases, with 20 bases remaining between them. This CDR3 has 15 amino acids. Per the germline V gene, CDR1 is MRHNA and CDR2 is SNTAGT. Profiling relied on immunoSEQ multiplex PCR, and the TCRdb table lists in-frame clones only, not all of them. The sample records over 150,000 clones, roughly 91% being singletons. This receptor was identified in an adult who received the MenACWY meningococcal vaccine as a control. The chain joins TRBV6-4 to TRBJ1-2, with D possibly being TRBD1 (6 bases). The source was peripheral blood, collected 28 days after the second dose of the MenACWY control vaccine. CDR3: CASTEEAGVGYGYTF. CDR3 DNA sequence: TGTGCCAGCACCGAGGAGGCAGGGGTTGGTTATGGCTACACCTTC.